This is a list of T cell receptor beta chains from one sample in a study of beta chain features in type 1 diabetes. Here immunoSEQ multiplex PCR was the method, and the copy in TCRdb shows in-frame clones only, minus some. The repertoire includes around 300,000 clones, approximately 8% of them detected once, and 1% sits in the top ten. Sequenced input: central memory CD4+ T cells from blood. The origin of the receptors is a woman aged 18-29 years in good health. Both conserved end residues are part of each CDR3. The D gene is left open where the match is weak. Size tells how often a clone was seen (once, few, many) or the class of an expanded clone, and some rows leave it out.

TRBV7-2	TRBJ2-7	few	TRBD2	CASGGLGTSGSKQYF	TGTGCCAGCGGGGGGCTGGGGACTAGCGGGAGTAAGCAGTACTTC
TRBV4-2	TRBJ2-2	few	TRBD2	CASSPPGRDGELFF	TGTGCCAGCAGCCCCCCTGGGAGGGACGGGGAGCTGTTTTTT
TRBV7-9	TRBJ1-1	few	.	CASSLEGGTEAFF	TGTGCCAGCAGCTTAGAAGGGGGGACTGAAGCTTTCTTT
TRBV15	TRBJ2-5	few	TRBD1	CATSRGGDRGWETQYF	TGTGCCACCAGCAGAGGGGGTGACAGGGGATGGGAGACCCAGTACTTC
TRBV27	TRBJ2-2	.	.	CATRRTPPGTNTGELFF	TGTGCCACAAGACGAACACCGCCAGGGACGAACACCGGGGAGCTGTTTTTT
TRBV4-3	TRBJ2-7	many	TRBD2	CASSQAAGTSNNEQYF	TGCGCCAGCAGCCAAGCTGCAGGGACTAGCAACAACGAGCAGTACTTC
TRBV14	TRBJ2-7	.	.	CASSQATGPYEQYF	TGTGCCAGCAGCCAAGCTACAGGCCCCTACGAGCAGTACTTC
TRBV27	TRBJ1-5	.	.	CANDRLLWAQHF	TGTGCCAACGACAGGCTCCTCTGGGCCCAGCATTTT
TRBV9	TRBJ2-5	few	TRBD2	CASSPRTSGRAWETQYF	TGTGCCAGCAGCCCCCGGACTAGCGGGAGGGCCTGGGAGACCCAGTACTTC
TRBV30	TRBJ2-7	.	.	CAWSAGWSYEQYF	TGTGCCTGGAGTGCAGGTTGGTCCTACGAGCAGTACTTC
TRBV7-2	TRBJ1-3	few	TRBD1	CASSLGQGARGNTIYF	TGTGCCAGCAGCCTGGGACAGGGGGCGCGAGGAAACACCATATATTTT